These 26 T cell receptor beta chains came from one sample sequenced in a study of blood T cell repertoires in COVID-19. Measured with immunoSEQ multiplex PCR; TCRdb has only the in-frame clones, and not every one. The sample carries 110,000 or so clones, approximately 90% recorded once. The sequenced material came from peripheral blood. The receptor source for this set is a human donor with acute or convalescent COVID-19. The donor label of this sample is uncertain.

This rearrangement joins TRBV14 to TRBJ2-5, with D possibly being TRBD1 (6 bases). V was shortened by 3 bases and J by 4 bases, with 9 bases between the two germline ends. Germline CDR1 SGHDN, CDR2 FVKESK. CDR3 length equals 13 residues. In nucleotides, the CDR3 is TGTGCCAGCAGCCAGGGGGCCGGAGAGACCCAGTACTTC. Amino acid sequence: CASSQGAGETQYF.

The CDR3 DNA follows: TGCGCCAGCAGCCCGAGAAAGGGGGTGAGGAATGAGCAGTTCTTC. It translates to CASSPRKGVRNEQFF. This sequence joins TRBV4-3 and TRBJ2-1; a weak D match, TRBD1 (6 bases). CDR1 is LGHNA and CDR2 is YSLEER in the germline V gene. V was trimmed by 4 bases and J by 7 bases, leaving 17 bases between them. The CDR3 contains 15 residues.

This CDR3 reads CGTTGTGGFYQTGTSPYEQYF. The CDR3 nucleotides are TGTGGCACGACCGGGACAGGGGGCTTTTACCAGACCGGGACTAGCCCATACGAGCAGTACTTC. The gene calls are TRBV28 and TRBJ2-7, with 12 bases matching TRBD1. The V gene's germline CDR1 is MDHEN and CDR2 SYDVKM. The CDR3 totals 21 residues.

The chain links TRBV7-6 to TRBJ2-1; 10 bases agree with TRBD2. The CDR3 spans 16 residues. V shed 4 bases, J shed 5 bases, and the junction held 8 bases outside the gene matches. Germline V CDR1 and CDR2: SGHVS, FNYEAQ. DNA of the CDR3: TGTGCCAGCAGCTCAGCTAGCGGGAGTTGGGACAATGAGCAGTTCTTC. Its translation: CASSSASGSWDNEQFF. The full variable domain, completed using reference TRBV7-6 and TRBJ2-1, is GAGVSQSPRYKVTKRGQDVALRCDPISGHVSLYWYRQALGQGPEFLTYFNYEAQQDKSGLPNDRFSAERPEGSISTLTIQRTEQRDSAMYRCASSSASGSWDNEQFFGPGTRLTVL.

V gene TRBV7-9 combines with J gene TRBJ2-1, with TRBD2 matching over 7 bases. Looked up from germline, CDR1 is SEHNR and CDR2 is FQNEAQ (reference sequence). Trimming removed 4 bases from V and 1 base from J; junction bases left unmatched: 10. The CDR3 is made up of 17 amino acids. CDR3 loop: CASSSNPLADSYNEQFF. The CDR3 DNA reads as TGTGCCAGCAGCTCCAACCCGCTAGCGGATTCCTACAATGAGCAGTTCTTC.

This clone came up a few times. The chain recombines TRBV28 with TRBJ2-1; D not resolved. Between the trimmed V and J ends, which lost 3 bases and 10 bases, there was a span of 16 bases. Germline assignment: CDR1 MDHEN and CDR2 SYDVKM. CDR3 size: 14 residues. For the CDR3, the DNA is TGTGCCAGCAGTTTTCAGGTGATGGTCCGGGAGCAGTTCTTC. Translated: CASSFQVMVREQFF.

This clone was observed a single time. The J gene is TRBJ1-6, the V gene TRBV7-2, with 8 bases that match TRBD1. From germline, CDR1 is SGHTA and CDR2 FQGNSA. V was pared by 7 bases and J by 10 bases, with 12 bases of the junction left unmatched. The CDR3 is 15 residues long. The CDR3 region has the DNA TGTGCCAGCAAAGTAGGACAGGGAAGGGACTCACCCCTCCACTTT. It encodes CASKVGQGRDSPLHF.

The CDR3 spells CAWSRGGVNSPLHF. In nucleotides, the CDR3 is TGTGCCTGGAGCCGTGGGGGGGTGAACTCACCCCTCCACTTT. This sequence joins TRBV30 and TRBJ1-6, with D possibly TRBD1 on 5 matching bases. V was trimmed by 3 bases and J by 10 bases, leaving 16 bases between them. CDR3 size: 14 residues. Germline CDR1 reads GTSNPN; CDR2 reads SVGIG (reference sequence).

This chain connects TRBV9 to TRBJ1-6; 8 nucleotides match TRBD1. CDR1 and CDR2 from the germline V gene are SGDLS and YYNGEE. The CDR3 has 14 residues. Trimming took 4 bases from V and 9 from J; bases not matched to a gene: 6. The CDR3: CASSSGQGSSPLHF. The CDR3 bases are TGTGCCAGCAGCTCTGGACAGGGCTCTTCACCCCTCCACTTT.

CDR3: CASSLGDRGQTEQFF. The DNA of the CDR3 is TGTGCCAGCAGCTTAGGGGACAGGGGGCAGACTGAGCAGTTCTTC. This chain uses TRBV11-2 with TRBJ2-1; 12 nucleotides line up with TRBD1. CDR3 length: 15 amino acids. Germline CDR1 reads SGHAT; CDR2 reads FQNNGV. Trimming removed 1 base from V and 9 bases from J; junction bases left unmatched: 4.

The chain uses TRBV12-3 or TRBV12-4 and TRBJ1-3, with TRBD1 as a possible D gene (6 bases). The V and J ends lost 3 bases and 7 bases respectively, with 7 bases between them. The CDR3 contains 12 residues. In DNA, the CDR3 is TGTGCCAGCAGTTTTCAGGGGAACACCATATATTTT. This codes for CASSFQGNTIYF.

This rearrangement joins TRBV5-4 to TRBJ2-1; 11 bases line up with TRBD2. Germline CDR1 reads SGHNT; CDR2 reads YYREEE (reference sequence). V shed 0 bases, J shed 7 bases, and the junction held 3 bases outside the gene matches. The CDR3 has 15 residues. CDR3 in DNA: TGTGCCAGCAGCTTGGGACTAGCGGGACGGAATGAGCAGTTCTTC. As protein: CASSLGLAGRNEQFF.

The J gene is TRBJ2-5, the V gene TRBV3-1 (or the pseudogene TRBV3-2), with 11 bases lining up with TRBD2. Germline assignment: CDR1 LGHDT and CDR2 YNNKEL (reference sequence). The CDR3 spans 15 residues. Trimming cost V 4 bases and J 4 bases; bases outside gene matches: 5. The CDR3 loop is CASSRLAGRGETQYF. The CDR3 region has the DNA TGTGCCAGCAGCCGACTAGCGGGAAGGGGAGAGACCCAGTACTTC.

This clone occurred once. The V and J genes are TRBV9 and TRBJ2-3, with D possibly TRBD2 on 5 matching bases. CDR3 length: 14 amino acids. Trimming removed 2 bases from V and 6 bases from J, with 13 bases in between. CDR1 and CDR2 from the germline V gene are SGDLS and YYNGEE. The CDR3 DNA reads TGTGCCAGCAGCGTCCTAGGAGGTACCGATACGCAGTATTTT. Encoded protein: CASSVLGGTDTQYF.

The CDR3 loop reads CASSSGVGGYTF. CDR3 sequence (DNA): TGTGCCAGCAGTTCAGGGGTCGGGGGCTACACCTTC. The chain has TRBV27 and TRBJ1-2; D is possibly TRBD1 (6 bases). Trimming took off 4 bases at V and 8 bases at J, with 11 bases between the two ends. This CDR3 comprises 12 residues. CDR1 and CDR2 (germline): MNHEY, SMNVEV (reference sequence).

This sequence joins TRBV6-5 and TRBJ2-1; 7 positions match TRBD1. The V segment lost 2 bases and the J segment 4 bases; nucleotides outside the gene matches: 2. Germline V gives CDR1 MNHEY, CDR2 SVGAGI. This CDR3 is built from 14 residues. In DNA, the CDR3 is TGTGCCAGCAGTTACGGGGACAGATACAATGAGCAGTTCTTC. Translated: CASSYGDRYNEQFF.

For the CDR3, the DNA is TGTGCCAGCAGTTACGCCGGACAGGGAAATGAAAAACTGTTTTTT. Translation gives CASSYAGQGNEKLFF. The rearrangement uses TRBV6-2 or TRBV6-3 and TRBJ1-4; 8 bases agree with TRBD1. Germline lookup yields CDR1 MNHEY and CDR2 SVGEGT. With V trimmed by 2 bases and J by 5 bases, 4 bases remained unmatched. The CDR3 extends over 15 amino acids.

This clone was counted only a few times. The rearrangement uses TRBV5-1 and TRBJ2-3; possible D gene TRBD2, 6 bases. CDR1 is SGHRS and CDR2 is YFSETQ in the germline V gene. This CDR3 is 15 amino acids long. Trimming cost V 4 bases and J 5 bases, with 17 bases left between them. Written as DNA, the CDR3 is TGCGCCAGCAGCGCCCCGGGACTTGCAATAGATACGCAGTATTTT. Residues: CASSAPGLAIDTQYF.

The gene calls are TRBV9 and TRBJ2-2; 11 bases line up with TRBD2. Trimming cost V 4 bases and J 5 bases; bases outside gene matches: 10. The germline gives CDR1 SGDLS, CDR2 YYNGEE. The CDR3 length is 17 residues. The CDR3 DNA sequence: TGTGCCAGCAGCTTTACCCCCGGGACTAGCGGTACCGGGGAGCTGTTTTTT. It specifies CASSFTPGTSGTGELFF.

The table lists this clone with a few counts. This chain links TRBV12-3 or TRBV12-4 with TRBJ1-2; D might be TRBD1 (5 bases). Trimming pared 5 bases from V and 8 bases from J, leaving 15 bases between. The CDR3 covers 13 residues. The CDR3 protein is CASSVRDSRGYTF. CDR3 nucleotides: TGTGCCAGCAGTGTTCGGGACTCCAGGGGCTACACCTTC.

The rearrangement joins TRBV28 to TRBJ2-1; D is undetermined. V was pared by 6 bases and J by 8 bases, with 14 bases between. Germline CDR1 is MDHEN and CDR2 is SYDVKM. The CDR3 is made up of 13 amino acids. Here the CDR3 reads CASRMRGSDEQFF. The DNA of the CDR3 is TGTGCCAGCAGAATGCGCGGCTCCGATGAGCAGTTCTTC.

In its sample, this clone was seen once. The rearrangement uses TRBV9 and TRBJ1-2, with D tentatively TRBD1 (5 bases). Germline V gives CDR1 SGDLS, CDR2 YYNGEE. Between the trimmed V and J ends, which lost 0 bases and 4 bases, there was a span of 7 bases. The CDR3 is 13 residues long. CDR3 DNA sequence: TGTGCCAGCAGCGTAGGACAGTCCTATGGCTACACCTTC. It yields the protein CASSVGQSYGYTF.

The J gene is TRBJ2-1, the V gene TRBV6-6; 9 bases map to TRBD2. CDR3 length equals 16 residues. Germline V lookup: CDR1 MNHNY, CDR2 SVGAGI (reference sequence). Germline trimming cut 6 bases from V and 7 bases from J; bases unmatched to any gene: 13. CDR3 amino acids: CASSSHSGSLPNEQFF. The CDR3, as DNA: TGTGCCAGCAGCTCACATAGCGGGAGTTTACCAAATGAGCAGTTCTTC.

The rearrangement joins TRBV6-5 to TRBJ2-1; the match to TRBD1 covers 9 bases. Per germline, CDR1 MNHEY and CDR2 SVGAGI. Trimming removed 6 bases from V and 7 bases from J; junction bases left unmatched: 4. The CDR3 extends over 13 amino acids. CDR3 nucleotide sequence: TGTGCCAGCAGGGGGACAGGGCCGAATGAGCAGTTCTTC. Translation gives CASRGTGPNEQFF.

The CDR3 sequence is CASRHGGRGSPLHF. The CDR3, as DNA: TGTGCCAGTAGGCACGGGGGGAGAGGATCACCCCTCCACTTT. The chain combines TRBV19 with TRBJ1-6; the D gene is possibly TRBD1 (5 bases). This CDR3 region has 14 residues. Between the trimmed V and J ends, which lost 6 bases and 10 bases, there was a span of 16 bases. CDR1 and CDR2 from the germline V gene are LNHDA and SQIVND (reference sequence).

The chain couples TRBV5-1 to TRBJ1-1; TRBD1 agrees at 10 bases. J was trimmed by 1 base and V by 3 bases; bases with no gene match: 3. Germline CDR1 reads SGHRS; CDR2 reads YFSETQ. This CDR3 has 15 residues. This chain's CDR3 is CASSWDRGGNTEAFF. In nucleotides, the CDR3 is TGCGCCAGCAGCTGGGACAGGGGTGGGAACACTGAAGCTTTCTTT.